Given below is one T cell receptor beta chain in context. What it binds is not known. One entry per CDR3 protein, called by TCRdb with MiXCR from the 5' RACE reads. Of about 560,000 distinct CDR3 sequences listed, roughly 21% were seen once; the top ten hold 8.4%. The germline V gene encodes CDR1 SEHNR and CDR2 FQNEAQ (reference sequence). The CDR3 is 15 residues long. Trimming took 1 base from V and 4 from J; bases not matched to a gene: 6. These data are taken from a study of T-cell memory formation after mild COVID-19. Study context: Clustering of TCRs was largely donor specific.

Notes on the study in general: Balance between CD4 and CD8 was seen in clones contracting day 15 to 85, and a CD4+ lean was seen in later expanders. Pre-infection memory already had some responding clones, implying cross-reactive memory joined. Among CD4+ contracting clones, most were CM and EM, and CD8+ ones EMRA.

V is TRBV7-9 and J is TRBJ1-1; 7 positions agree with TRBD1. Sequencing was done on a sample of PBMCs or a T cell subset sorted from them (not recorded which). The receptor comes from an adult woman who had mild COVID-19 (a few samples of this study predate the infection). Cell type and time point are not known. CDR3 nucleotides: TGTGCCAGCAGCTTAGGCTCAGGGGGAAGCACTGAAGCTTTCTTT. Its translation: CASSLGSGGSTEAFF.